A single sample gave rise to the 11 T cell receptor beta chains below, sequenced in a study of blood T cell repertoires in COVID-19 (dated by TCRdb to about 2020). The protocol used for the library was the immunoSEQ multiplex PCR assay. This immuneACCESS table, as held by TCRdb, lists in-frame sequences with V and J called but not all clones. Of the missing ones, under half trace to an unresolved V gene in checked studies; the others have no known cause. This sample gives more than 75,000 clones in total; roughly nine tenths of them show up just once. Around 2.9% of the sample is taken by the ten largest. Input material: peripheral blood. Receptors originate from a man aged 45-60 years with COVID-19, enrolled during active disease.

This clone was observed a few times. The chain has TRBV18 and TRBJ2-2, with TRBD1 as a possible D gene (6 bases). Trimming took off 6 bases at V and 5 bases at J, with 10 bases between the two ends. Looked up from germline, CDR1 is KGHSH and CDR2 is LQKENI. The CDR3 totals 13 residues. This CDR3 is CASSPTGTGELFF. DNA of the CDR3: TGTGCCAGCTCCCCTACAGGGACCGGGGAGCTGTTTTTT.

The CDR3 sequence: CASSPGGGRGNQPQHF. The CDR3, as DNA: TGCGCCAGCAGCCCGGGCGGGGGCCGAGGCAATCAGCCCCAGCATTTT. This chain joins TRBV5-1 and TRBJ1-5; D may be TRBD1 (6 bases). The germline V and J ends were trimmed by 4 bases and 2 bases, with 16 bases remaining between them. The CDR3 spans 16 residues. Germline values: CDR1 SGHRS, CDR2 YFSETQ.

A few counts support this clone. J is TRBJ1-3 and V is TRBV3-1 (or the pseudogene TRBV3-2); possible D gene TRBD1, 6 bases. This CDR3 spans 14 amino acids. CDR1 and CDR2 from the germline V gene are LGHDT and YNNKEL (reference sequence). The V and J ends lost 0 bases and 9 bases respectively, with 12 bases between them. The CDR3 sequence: CASSQDSQGFTIYF. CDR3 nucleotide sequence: TGTGCCAGCAGCCAAGATAGCCAGGGGTTCACCATATATTTT.

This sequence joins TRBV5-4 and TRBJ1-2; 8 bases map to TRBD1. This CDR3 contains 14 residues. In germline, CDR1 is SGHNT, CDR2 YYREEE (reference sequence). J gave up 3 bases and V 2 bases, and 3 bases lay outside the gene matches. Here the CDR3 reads CASSFAGGDYGYTF. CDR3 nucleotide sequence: TGTGCCAGCAGCTTTGCAGGGGGCGACTATGGCTACACCTTC.

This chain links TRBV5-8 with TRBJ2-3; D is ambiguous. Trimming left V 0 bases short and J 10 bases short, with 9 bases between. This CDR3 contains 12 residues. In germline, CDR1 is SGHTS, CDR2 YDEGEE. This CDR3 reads CASSLEPSAQYF. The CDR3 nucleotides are TGTGCCAGCAGCTTGGAGCCCTCGGCGCAGTATTTT.

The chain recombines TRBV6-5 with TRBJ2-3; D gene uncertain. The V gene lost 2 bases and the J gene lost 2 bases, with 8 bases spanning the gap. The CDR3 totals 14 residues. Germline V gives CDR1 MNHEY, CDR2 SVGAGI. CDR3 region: CASSYRQLTDTQYF. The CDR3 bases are TGTGCCAGCAGTTACAGACAACTCACAGATACGCAGTATTTT.

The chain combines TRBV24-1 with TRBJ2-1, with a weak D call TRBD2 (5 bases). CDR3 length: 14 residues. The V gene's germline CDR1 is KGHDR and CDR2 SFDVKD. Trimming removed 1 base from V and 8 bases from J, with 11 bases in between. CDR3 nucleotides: TGTGCCACCAGTGATTTTGCCGACGGGGATGAGCAGTTCTTC. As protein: CATSDFADGDEQFF.

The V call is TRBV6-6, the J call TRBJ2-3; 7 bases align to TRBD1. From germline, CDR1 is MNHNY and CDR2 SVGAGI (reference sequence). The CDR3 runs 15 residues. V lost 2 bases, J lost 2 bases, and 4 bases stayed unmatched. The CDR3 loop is CASSYRDRHTDTQYF. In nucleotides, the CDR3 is TGTGCCAGCAGTTACCGGGACAGACACACAGATACGCAGTATTTT.

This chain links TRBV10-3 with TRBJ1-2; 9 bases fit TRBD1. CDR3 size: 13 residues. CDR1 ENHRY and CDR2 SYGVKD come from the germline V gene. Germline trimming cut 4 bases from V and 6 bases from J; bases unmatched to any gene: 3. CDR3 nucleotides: TGTGCCATCAGTGGGGACAGGGATAATGGCTACACCTTC. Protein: CAISGDRDNGYTF.

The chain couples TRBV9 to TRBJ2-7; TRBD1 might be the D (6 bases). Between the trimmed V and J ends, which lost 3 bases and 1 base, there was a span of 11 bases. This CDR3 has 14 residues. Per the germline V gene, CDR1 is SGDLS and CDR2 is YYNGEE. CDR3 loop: CASSDSGTSYEQYF. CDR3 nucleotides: TGTGCCAGCAGCGACTCCGGGACATCCTACGAGCAGTACTTC.

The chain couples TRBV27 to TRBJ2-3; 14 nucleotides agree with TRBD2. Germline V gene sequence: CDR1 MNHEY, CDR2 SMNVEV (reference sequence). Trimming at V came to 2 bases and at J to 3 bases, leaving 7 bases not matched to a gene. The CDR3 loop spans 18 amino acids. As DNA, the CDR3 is TGTGCCAGCAGTTTACGGACTAGCGGGGGGACAAGAACAGATACGCAGTATTTT. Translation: CASSLRTSGGTRTDTQYF.